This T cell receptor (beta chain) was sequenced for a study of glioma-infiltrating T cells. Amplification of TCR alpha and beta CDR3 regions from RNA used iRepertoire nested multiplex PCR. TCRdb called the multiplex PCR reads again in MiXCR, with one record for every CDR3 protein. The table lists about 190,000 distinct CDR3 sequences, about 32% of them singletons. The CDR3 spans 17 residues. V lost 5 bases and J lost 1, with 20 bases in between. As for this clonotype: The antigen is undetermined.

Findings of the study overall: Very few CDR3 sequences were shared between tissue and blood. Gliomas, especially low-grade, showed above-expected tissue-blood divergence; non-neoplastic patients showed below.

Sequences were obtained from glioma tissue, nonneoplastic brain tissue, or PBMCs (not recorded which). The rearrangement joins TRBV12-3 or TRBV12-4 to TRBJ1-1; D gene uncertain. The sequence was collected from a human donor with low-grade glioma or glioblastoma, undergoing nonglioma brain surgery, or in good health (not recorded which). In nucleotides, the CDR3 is TGTGCCAGCAGTCCTTCTCCTATGCGGACGGAGAACACTGAAGCTTTCTTT. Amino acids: CASSPSPMRTENTEAFF.